The clone carrying this TCR beta chain turned up a few times. What it binds is not known. The data were obtained in a study of T-cell reconstitution after alpha-beta-depleted transplantation in children. Notes on the study in general: T-cell numbers and diversity one year post-transplant derived largely from freshly generated T cells.

This CDR3 spans 17 amino acids. J gave up 4 bases and V 2 bases, and 8 bases lay outside the gene matches. Unique molecular identifiers were incorporated into the prepared TCRbeta library. TCRdb reprocessed the PCR reads via MiXCR and lists one record per CDR3 protein. The table includes some 350,000 distinct CDR3 sequences, around 15% detected once. This receptor was identified in a male patient between 2 and 15 years old who had a stem cell transplant for acute lymphoblastic leukemia, so the T cells may come from the graft donor. Here the sequenced sample was PBMCs, mostly from graft donor cells, taken 360 days after TCRalphabeta/CD19-depleted stem cell transplant. The chain combines TRBV12-3 or TRBV12-4 with TRBJ2-2; 9 bases line up with TRBD2. The CDR3 is CASSLMPGLAVTGELFF. The DNA of the CDR3 is TGTGCCAGCAGTTTAATGCCGGGACTAGCCGTCACCGGGGAGCTGTTTTTT.